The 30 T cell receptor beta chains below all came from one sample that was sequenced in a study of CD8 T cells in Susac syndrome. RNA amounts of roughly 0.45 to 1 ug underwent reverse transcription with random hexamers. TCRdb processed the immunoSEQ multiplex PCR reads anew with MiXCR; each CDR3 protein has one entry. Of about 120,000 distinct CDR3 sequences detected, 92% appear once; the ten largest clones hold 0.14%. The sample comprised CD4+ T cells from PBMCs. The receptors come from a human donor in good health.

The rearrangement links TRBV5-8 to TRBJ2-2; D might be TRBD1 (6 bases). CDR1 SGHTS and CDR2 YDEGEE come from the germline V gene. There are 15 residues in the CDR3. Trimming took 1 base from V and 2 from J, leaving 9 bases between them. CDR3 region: CASSLTGSNTGELFF. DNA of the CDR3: TGTGCCAGCAGCTTGACAGGGTCCAACACCGGGGAGCTGTTTTTT.

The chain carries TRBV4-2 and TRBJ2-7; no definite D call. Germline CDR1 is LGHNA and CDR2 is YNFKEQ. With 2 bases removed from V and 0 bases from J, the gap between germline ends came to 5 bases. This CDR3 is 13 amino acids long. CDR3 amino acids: CASSQLVSYEQYF. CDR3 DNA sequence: TGTGCCAGCAGCCAACTGGTCTCCTACGAGCAGTACTTC.

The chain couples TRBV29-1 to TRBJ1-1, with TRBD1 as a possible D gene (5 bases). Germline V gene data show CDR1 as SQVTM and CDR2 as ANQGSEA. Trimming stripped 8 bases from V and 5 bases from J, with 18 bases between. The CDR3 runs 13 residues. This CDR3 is CSSAGGSRTEAFF. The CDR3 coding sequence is TGCAGCTCGGCCGGGGGGTCGAGGACTGAAGCTTTCTTT.

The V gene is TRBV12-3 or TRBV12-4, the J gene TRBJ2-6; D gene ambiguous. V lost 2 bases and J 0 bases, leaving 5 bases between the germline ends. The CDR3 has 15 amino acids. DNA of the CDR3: TGTGCCAGCAGTTTATCCTCCTCTGGGGCCAACGTCCTGACTTTC. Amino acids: CASSLSSSGANVLTF.

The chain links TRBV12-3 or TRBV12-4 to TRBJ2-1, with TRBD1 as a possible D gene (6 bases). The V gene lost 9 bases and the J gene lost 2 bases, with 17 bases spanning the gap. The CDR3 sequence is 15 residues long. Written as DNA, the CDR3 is TGTGCCAGTTTAGGAACAGGGCGTACCTACAATGAGCAGTTCTTC. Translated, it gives CASLGTGRTYNEQFF.

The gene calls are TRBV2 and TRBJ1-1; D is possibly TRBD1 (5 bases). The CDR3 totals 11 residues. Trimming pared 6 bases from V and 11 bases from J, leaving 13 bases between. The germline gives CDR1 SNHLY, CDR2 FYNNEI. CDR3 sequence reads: CASSTGLRAFF. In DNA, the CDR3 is TGTGCCAGCAGCACGGGACTTCGCGCTTTCTTT. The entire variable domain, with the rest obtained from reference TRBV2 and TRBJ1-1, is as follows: EPEVTQTPSHQVTQMGQEVILRCVPISNHLYFYWYRQILGQKVEFLVSFYNNEISEKSEIFDDQFSVERPDGSNFTLKIRSTKLEDSAMYFCASSTGLRAFFGQGTRLTVV.

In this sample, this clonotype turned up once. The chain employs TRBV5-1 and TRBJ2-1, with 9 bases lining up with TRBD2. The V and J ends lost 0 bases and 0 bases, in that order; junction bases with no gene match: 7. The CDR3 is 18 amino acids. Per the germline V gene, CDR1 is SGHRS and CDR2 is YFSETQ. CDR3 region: CASSLVRAGGGSYNEQFF. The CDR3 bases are TGCGCCAGCAGCTTGGTTCGAGCGGGGGGCGGCTCCTACAATGAGCAGTTCTTC.

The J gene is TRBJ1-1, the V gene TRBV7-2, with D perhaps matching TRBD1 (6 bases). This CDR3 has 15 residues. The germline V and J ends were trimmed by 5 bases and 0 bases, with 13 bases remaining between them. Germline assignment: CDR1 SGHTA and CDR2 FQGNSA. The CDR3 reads CASSPDDRMNTEAFF. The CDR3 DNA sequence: TGTGCCAGCAGCCCGGACGACAGGATGAACACTGAAGCTTTCTTT. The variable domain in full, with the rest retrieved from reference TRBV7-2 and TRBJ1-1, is GAGVSQSPSNKVTEKGKDVELRCDPISGHTALYWYRQSLGQGLEFLIYFQGNSAPDKSGLPSDRFSAERTGGSVSTLTIQRTQQEDSAVYLCASSPDDRMNTEAFFGQGTRLTVV.

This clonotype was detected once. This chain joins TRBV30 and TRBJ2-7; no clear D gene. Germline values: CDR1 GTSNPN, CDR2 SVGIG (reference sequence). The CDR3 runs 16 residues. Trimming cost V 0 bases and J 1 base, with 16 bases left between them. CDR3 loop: CAWSVGQAYDSYEQYF. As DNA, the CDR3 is TGTGCCTGGAGTGTAGGGCAGGCGTACGATTCCTACGAGCAGTACTTC.

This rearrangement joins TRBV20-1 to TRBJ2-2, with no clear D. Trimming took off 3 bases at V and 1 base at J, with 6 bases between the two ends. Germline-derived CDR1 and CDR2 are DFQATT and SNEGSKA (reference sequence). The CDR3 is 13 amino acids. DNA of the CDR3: TGCAGTGCTAGGCCCGGGAACACCGGGGAGCTGTTTTTT. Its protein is CSARPGNTGELFF.

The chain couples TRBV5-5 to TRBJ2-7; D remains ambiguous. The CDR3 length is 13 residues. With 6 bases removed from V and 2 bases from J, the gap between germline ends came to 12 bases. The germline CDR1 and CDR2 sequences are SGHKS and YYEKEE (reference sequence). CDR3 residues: CASIVPGAYEQYF. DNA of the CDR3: TGTGCCAGCATCGTTCCGGGTGCCTACGAGCAGTACTTC.

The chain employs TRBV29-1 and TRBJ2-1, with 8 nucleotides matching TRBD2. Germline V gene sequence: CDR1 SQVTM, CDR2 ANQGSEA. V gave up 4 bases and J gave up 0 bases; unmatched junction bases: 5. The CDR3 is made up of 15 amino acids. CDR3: CSVVAGMLSYNEQFF. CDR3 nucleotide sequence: TGCAGCGTTGTAGCGGGAATGCTCTCCTACAATGAGCAGTTCTTC.

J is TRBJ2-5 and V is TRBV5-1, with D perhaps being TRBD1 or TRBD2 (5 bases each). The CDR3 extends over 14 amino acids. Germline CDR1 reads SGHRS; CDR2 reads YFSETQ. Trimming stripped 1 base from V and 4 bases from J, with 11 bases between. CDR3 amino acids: CASSLFGAVETQYF. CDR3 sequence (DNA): TGCGCCAGCAGCTTGTTCGGGGCAGTAGAGACCCAGTACTTC.

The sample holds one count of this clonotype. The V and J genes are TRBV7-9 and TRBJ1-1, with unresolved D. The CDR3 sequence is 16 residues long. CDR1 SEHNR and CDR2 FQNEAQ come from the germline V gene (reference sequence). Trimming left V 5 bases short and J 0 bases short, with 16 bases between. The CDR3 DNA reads TGTGCCAGCAGCGATTACAGTACCCTTATGAACACTGAAGCTTTCTTT. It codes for CASSDYSTLMNTEAFF.

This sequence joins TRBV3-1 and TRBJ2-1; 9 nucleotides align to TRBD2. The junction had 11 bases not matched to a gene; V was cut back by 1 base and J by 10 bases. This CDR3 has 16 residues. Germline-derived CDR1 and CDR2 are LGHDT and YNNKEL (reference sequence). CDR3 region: CASSQVPAGGPGEQFF. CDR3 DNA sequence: TGTGCCAGCAGCCAAGTACCGGCGGGAGGGCCCGGGGAGCAGTTCTTC.

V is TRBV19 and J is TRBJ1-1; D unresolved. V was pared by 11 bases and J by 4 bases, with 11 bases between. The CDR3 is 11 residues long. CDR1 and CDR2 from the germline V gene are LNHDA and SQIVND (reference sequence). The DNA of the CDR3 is TGTGCCGTGGGGAATACCACTGAAGCTTTCTTT. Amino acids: CAVGNTTEAFF.

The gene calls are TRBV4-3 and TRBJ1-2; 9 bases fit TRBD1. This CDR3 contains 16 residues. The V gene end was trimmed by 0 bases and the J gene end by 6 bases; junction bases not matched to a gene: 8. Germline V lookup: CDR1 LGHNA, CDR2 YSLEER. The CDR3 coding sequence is TGCGCCAGCAGCCAAGACCCCCTTCGGACAGGGGATGGCTACACCTTC. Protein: CASSQDPLRTGDGYTF.

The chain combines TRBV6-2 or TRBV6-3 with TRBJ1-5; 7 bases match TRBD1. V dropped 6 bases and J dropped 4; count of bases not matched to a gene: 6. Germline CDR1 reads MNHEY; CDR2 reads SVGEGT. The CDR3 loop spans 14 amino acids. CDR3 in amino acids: CASSELQGNQPQHF. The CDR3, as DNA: TGTGCCAGCAGCGAGCTACAGGGGAATCAGCCCCAGCATTTT.

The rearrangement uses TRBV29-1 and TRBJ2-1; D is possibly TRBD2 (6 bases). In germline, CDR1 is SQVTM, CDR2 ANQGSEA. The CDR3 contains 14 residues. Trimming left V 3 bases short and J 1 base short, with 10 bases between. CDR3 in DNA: TGCAGCGTTGAGGAGGGGTCTTCCTACAATGAGCAGTTCTTC. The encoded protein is CSVEEGSSYNEQFF.

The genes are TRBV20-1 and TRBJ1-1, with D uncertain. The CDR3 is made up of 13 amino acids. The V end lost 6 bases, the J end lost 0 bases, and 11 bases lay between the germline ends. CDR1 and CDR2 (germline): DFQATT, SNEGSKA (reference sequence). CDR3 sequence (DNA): TGCAGTGCCTCCGGGCCTTTGAACACTGAAGCTTTCTTT. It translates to CSASGPLNTEAFF.

The CDR3 bases are TGTGCCAGCAGTTCAAAAGGCCAGAATCAGCCCCAGCATTTT. Translating gives CASSSKGQNQPQHF. The chain has TRBV12-3 or TRBV12-4 and TRBJ1-5, with D unclear. Trimming removed 4 bases at V and 4 bases at J, with 11 bases between. This CDR3 is 14 amino acids long.

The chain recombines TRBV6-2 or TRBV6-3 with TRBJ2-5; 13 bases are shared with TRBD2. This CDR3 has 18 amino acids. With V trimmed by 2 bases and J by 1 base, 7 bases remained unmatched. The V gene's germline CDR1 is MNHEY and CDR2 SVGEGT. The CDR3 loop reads CASSYPGWTSGSQETQYF. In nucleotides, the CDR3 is TGTGCCAGCAGTTACCCCGGCTGGACTAGCGGGAGCCAAGAGACCCAGTACTTC.

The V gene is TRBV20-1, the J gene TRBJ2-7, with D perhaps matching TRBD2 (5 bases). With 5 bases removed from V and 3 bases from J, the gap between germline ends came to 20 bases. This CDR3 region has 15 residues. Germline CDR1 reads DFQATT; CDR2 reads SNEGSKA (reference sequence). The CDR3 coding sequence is TGCAGTGCTCTTATCCGTCCCGGGGTCCGCTACGAGCAGTACTTC. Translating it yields CSALIRPGVRYEQYF.

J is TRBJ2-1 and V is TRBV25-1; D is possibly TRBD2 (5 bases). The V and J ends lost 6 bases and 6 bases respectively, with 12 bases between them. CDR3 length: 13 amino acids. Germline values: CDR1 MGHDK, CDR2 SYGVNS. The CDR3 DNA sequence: TGTGCCAGCAGCGTGGACTTCATCAATGAGCAGTTCTTC. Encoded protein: CASSVDFINEQFF.

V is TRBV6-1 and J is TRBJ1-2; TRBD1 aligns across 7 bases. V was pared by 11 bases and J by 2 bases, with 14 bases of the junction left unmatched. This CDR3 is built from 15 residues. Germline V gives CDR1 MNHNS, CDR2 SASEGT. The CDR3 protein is CAARGKGAPNYGYTF. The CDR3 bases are TGTGCCGCCCGGGGTAAGGGGGCGCCCAACTATGGCTACACCTTC.

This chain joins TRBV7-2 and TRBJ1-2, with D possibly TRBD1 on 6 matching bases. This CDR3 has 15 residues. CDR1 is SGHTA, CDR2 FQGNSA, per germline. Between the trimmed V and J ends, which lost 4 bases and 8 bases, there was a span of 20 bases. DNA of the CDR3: TGTGCCAGCAGCTCCGAACAGGGAGGCCCCTACGGCTACACCTTC. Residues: CASSSEQGGPYGYTF.

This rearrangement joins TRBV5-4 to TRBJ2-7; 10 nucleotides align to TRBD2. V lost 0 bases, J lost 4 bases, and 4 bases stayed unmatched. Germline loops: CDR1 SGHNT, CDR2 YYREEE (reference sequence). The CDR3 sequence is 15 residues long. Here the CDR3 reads CASSLDASGGYEQYF. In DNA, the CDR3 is TGTGCCAGCAGCTTGGATGCTAGCGGGGGATACGAGCAGTACTTC.

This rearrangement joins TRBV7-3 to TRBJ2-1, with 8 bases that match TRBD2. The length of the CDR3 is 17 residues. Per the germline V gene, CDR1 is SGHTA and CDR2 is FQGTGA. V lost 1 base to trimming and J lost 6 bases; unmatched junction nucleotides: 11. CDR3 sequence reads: CASSLRPTERELNEQFF. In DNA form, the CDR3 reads TGTGCCAGCAGCTTAAGACCCACGGAGCGGGAGCTCAATGAGCAGTTCTTC. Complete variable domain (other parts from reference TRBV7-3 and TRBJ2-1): GAGVSQTPSNKVTEKGKYVELRCDPISGHTALYWYRQSLGQGPEFLIYFQGTGAADDSGLPNDRFFAVRPEGSVSTLKIQRTERGDSAVYLCASSLRPTERELNEQFFGPGTRLTVL.

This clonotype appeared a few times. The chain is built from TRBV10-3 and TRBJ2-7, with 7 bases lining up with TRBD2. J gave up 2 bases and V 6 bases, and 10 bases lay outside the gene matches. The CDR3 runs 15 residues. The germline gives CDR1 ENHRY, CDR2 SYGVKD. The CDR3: CAIRAGLEGTYEQYF. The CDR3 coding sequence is TGTGCCATCAGAGCTGGACTAGAGGGGACCTACGAGCAGTACTTC.

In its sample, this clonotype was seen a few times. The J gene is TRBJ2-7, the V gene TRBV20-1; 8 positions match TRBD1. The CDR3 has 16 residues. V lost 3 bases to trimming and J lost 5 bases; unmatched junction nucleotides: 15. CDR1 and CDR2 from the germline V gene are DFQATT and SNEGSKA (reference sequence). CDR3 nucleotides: TGCAGTGCTAGGCGAGCATCGGGACAGGTGGGAGACGAGCAGTACTTC. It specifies CSARRASGQVGDEQYF.